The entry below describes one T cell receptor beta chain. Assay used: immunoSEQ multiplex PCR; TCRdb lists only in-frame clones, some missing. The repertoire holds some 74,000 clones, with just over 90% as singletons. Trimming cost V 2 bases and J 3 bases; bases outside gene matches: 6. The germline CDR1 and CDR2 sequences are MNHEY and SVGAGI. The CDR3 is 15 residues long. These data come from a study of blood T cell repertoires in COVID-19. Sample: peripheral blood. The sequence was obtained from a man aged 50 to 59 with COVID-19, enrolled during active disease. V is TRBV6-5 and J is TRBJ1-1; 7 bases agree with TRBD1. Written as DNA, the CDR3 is TGTGCCAGCAGTTACGAAAGGGGGCCGGACACTGAAGCTTTCTTT. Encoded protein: CASSYERGPDTEAFF.